One sample yielded the 11 T cell receptor beta chains listed below, sequenced in a study of shared clonotypes between healthy human individuals. TCRdb keeps only in-frame clones here, not all; method: immunoSEQ multiplex PCR. The sample includes some 2 million clones, 85% to 95% of them seen just once. Material for sequencing was naive CD4+ T cells sorted from blood. Subset noted: CD45RA+ positively selected. The origin of the receptors is a man between 18 and 29 years old in good health.

The J gene is TRBJ2-2, the V gene TRBV5-6, with 11 positions matching TRBD2. Germline V gives CDR1 SGHDT, CDR2 YYEEEE. J gave up 1 base and V 0 bases, and 2 bases lay outside the gene matches. The CDR3 has 17 amino acids. The CDR3 sequence: CASSLVLAGGNTGELFF. DNA for the CDR3: TGTGCCAGCAGCTTGGTTCTAGCGGGAGGGAACACCGGGGAGCTGTTTTTT.

This chain connects TRBV11-2 to TRBJ1-2; possibly TRBD1 for D (5 bases). The germline CDR1 and CDR2 sequences are SGHAT and FQNNGV. The ends were cut back, 0 bases at V and 2 bases at J, with 10 bases in the middle. This CDR3 is 15 amino acids long. CDR3 region: CASSLEWGRNYGYTF. The CDR3 coding sequence is TGTGCCAGCAGCTTAGAGTGGGGCAGAAACTATGGCTACACCTTC.

This clone was counted many times. V gene TRBV5-6 combines with J gene TRBJ2-4, with 11 bases aligning to TRBD2. J gave up 4 bases and V 3 bases, and 9 bases lay outside the gene matches. The CDR3 has 17 amino acids. Per germline, CDR1 SGHDT and CDR2 YYEEEE. CDR3 loop: CASSSLNSGRAKNIQYF. The CDR3 DNA reads as TGTGCCAGCAGCTCTCTAAATAGCGGGAGGGCAAAAAACATTCAGTACTTC.

The chain has TRBV18 and TRBJ2-2; D uncertain. The CDR3 has 14 residues. Germline V gene data show CDR1 as KGHSH and CDR2 as LQKENI. V lost 0 bases and J 6 bases, leaving 8 bases between the germline ends. The CDR3 DNA is TGTGCCAGCTCACCACCAAGTAAAGCCGGGGAGCTGTTTTTT. Protein: CASSPPSKAGELFF.

CDR3 sequence reads: CASSQVGQARRGYTF. The CDR3, as DNA: TGCGCCAGCAGCCAAGTGGGACAAGCCCGGAGGGGCTACACCTTC. The V gene is TRBV4-1, the J gene TRBJ1-2; D might be TRBD1 (6 bases). The CDR3 covers 15 residues. The germline V and J ends were trimmed by 1 base and 8 bases, with 17 bases remaining between them. Germline-derived CDR1 and CDR2 are MGHRA and YSYEKL.

On this clone itself: Additional DNA sequences in this sample encode the identical CDR3. V usage is TRBV5-1 and J usage is TRBJ2-7; D is undetermined. Trimming stripped 1 base from V and 2 bases from J, with 7 bases between. The CDR3 contains 13 residues. Germline V lookup: CDR1 SGHRS, CDR2 YFSETQ. The DNA of the CDR3 is TGCGCCAGCAGCTTGAGAACGGCCTACGAGCAGTACTTC. It specifies CASSLRTAYEQYF.

The rearrangement links TRBV5-4 to TRBJ2-7; the D gene is possibly TRBD1 (6 bases). Germline CDR1 reads SGHNT; CDR2 reads YYREEE (reference sequence). V was cut by 3 bases and J by 5 bases, with 18 bases left in between. The CDR3 totals 15 residues. In nucleotides, the CDR3 is TGTGCCAGCAGCTCACAGGGTAGGGGCCCAGACGAGCAGTACTTC. The encoded protein is CASSSQGRGPDEQYF.

This sequence joins TRBV7-9 and TRBJ1-4, with a tentative D call TRBD1 (5 bases). Germline lookup yields CDR1 SEHNR and CDR2 FQNEAQ (reference sequence). There are 18 residues in the CDR3. Trimming took off 3 bases at V and 0 bases at J, with 17 bases between the two ends. CDR3 protein: CASSFQGASSATNEKLFF. The DNA for the CDR3 is TGTGCCAGCAGCTTCCAGGGCGCCTCGTCCGCAACTAATGAAAAACTGTTTTTT.

The CDR3 loop reads CASTVGQENQPQHF. The CDR3 bases are TGTGCCAGTACTGTGGGACAGGAAAATCAGCCCCAGCATTTT. The chain couples TRBV19 to TRBJ1-5; 8 bases agree with TRBD1. The germline V gene has CDR1 LNHDA and CDR2 SQIVND (reference sequence). The V gene end was trimmed by 7 bases and the J gene end by 4 bases; junction bases not matched to a gene: 6. The CDR3 runs 14 residues.

This chain links TRBV2 with TRBJ1-5, with D possibly TRBD1 on 5 matching bases. The CDR3 runs 16 residues. Germline CDR1 is SNHLY and CDR2 is FYNNEI. V was trimmed by 3 bases and J by 3 bases, leaving 15 bases between them. This chain's CDR3 is CASSDGRSGNNQPQHF. DNA for the CDR3: TGTGCCAGCAGTGATGGACGGTCAGGGAACAATCAGCCCCAGCATTTT.

This clone was recorded only once. The chain has TRBV18 and TRBJ2-1; D is uncertain. The ends were cut back, 5 bases at V and 6 bases at J, with 11 bases in the middle. The CDR3 contains 13 residues. Germline loops: CDR1 KGHSH, CDR2 LQKENI. The CDR3 here is CASSSLGSNEQFF. DNA of the CDR3: TGTGCCAGCTCATCTCTGGGGTCCAATGAGCAGTTCTTC.